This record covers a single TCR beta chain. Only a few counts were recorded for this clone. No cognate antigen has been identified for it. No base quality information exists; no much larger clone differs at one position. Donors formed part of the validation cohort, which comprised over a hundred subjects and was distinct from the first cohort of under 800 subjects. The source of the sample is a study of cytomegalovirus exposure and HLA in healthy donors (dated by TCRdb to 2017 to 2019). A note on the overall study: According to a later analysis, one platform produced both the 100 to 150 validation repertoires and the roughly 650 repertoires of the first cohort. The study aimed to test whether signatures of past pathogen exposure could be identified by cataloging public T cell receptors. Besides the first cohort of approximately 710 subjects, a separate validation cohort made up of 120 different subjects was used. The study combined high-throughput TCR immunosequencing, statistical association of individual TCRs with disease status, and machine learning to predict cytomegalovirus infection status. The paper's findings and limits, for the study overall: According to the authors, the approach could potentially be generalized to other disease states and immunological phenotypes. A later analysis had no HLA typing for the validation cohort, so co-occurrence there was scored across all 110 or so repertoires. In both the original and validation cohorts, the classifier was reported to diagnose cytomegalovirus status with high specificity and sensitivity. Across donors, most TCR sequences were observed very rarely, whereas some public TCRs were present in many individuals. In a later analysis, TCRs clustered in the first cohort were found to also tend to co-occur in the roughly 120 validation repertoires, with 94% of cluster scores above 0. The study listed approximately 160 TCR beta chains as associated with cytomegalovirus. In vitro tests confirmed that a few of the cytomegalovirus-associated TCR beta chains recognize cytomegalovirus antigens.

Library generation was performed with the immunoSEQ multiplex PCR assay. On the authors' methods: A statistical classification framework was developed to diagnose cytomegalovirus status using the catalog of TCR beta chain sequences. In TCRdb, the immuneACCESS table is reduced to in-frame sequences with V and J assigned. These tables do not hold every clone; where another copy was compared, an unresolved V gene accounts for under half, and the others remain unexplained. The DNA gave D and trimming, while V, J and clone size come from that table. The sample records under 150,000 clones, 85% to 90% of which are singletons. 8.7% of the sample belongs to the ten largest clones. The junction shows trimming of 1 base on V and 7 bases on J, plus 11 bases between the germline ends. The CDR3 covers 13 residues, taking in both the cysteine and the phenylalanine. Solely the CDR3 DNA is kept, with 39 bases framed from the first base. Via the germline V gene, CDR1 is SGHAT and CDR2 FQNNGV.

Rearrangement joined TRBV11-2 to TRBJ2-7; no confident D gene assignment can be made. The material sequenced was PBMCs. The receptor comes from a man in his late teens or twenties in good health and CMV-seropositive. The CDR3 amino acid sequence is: CASSLALRTEQYF. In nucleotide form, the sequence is TGTGCCAGCAGCTTAGCCCTCCGCACTGAGCAGTACTTC.